This T cell receptor beta chain derives from a study of shared clonotypes between healthy human individuals. This clone was seen only once. The germline V gene encodes CDR1 SGHAT and CDR2 FQDESV (reference sequence). V was pared by 5 bases and J by 0 bases, with 6 bases of the junction left unmatched. The CDR3 contains 18 residues. The authors distributed each subset's genomic DNA evenly over several immunoSEQ plates. Original analysis: ImmunoSEQ output held junction-only sequences without quality scores, so filtering differed. Some clones are missing from TCRdb's copy, which holds only in-frame ones; the method was immunoSEQ multiplex PCR. From that table come the V and J calls and clone size; the DNA was used to work out D and trimming. The sample comprises approximately 1,500,000 clones, around 97% of which are singletons, and over 1% rests with the top ten.

The rearrangement links TRBV11-1 to TRBJ2-2; 13 nucleotides line up with TRBD2. Sample: naive CD4+ T cells sorted from blood. Subset reported: CD45RA+ positively selected. The clonotype originates from a man aged 30 to 39 in good health. The CDR3 sequence: CASSMRLAGGTNTGELFF. CDR3 DNA: TGTGCCAGCAGCATGAGACTAGCGGGAGGCACGAACACCGGGGAGCTGTTTTTT.